Presented here are 21 T cell receptor beta chains from one specimen sequenced in a study of blood T cell repertoires in COVID-19. TCRdb keeps only in-frame clones here, not all; method: immunoSEQ multiplex PCR. Here the sample spans roughly 250,000 clones, roughly 84% being singletons. The source material was peripheral blood. The receptors originated from a human donor in a cohort sampled during active COVID-19.

CDR3 nucleotide sequence: TGTGCCGCCGAAGACTATGGTCTCGGGGAGCTGTTTTTT. This encodes CAAEDYGLGELFF. This chain links TRBV24-1 with TRBJ2-2; D is perhaps TRBD2 (5 bases). Germline V gene data show CDR1 as KGHDR and CDR2 as SFDVKD. The CDR3 totals 13 residues. V was cut by 12 bases and J by 7 bases, with 17 bases left in between.

This clone was seen a few times. This rearrangement joins TRBV18 to TRBJ1-6; weak D call: TRBD1 (5 bases). The CDR3 loop spans 14 amino acids. V lost 2 bases and J 7 bases, leaving 9 bases between the germline ends. Germline V gene data show CDR1 as KGHSH and CDR2 as LQKENI. The DNA of the CDR3 is TGTGCCAGCTCACCATCCCAGGGCAATTCACCCCTCCACTTT. This gives the protein CASSPSQGNSPLHF.

The chain has TRBV6-6 and TRBJ2-7, with TRBD2 as a possible D gene (5 bases). CDR1 and CDR2 (germline): MNHNY, SVGAGI (reference sequence). The CDR3 covers 16 residues. V was cut by 2 bases and J by 7 bases, with 21 bases left in between. The CDR3 region is CASSYMASILPGEQYF. As DNA, the CDR3 is TGTGCCAGCAGTTACATGGCGAGCATCCTCCCGGGGGAGCAGTACTTC.

V is TRBV6-6 and J is TRBJ1-2; TRBD1 is a possible D gene (6 bases). Deletions cut 5 bases from V and 4 bases from J, with 14 bases between. Germline CDR1 reads MNHNY; CDR2 reads SVGAGI (reference sequence). The CDR3 is 14 residues long. The CDR3 sequence is CASSGTGLSYGYTF. The CDR3 nucleotides are TGTGCCAGCAGTGGAACAGGGTTGTCCTATGGCTACACCTTC.

This clone has only one observation. The chain uses TRBV3-1 (or the pseudogene TRBV3-2) and TRBJ2-1; TRBD2 aligns across 7 bases. The J segment lost 0 bases and the V segment lost 1 base, leaving 12 bases of the junction unmatched. There are 19 residues in the CDR3. Germline CDR1 LGHDT, CDR2 YNNKEL (reference sequence). The CDR3: CASSQGGAGLVPSYNEQFF. DNA for the CDR3: TGTGCCAGCAGCCAAGGGGGAGCGGGACTTGTCCCCTCCTACAATGAGCAGTTCTTC.

V usage is TRBV3-1 (or the pseudogene TRBV3-2) and J usage is TRBJ2-5; 15 bases align to TRBD2. In germline, CDR1 is LGHDT, CDR2 YNNKEL (reference sequence). The CDR3 length is 19 residues. Trimming at V came to 0 bases and at J to 5 bases, leaving 10 bases not matched to a gene. This CDR3 reads CASSQDRGLAGGGGETQYF. CDR3 nucleotide sequence: TGTGCCAGCAGCCAAGACAGGGGACTAGCGGGGGGCGGTGGGGAGACCCAGTACTTC.

As regards this clone: The junction and the germline gene differ at one end; a read error may be behind it. The V gene is TRBV7-7, the J gene TRBJ2-3; 8 bases line up with TRBD2. Per germline, CDR1 SSHAT and CDR2 FNYEAQ (reference sequence). There are 15 residues in the CDR3. The CDR3 DNA follows: TGTGCTAGCAGCTTATCAGCGGGGGCAGCAGATACGCAGTATTTT. This gives the protein CASSLSAGAADTQYF.

The chain has TRBV5-1 and TRBJ2-7, with 7 bases identical to TRBD1. V lost 0 bases, J lost 4 bases, and 4 bases stayed unmatched. This CDR3 has 14 amino acids. Germline-derived CDR1 and CDR2 are SGHRS and YFSETQ. The CDR3 DNA reads as TGCGCCAGCAGCTTGGGGGACAGACAATACGAGCAGTACTTC. Its protein is CASSLGDRQYEQYF.

The V gene is TRBV7-8, the J gene TRBJ1-5, with D unclear. This CDR3 is built from 13 residues. Trimming removed 5 bases from V and 6 bases from J, with 11 bases in between. Looked up from germline, CDR1 is SGHVS and CDR2 is FQNEAQ. Here the CDR3 DNA reads TGTGCCAGCAGCCATAGCCCCACTCAGCCCCAGCATTTT. Translated: CASSHSPTQPQHF. Looking up the rest from reference TRBV7-8 and TRBJ1-5 gives the full variable domain: GAGVSQSPRYKVAKRGQDVALRCDPISGHVSLFWYQQALGQGPEFLTYFQNEAQLDKSGLPSDRFFAERPEGSVSTLKIQRTQQEDSAVYLCASSHSPTQPQHFGDGTRLSIL.

The chain has TRBV19 and TRBJ2-7; 7 nucleotides align to TRBD1. Germline values: CDR1 LNHDA, CDR2 SQIVND (reference sequence). The CDR3 extends over 13 amino acids. J lost 6 bases, V lost 0 bases, and 2 bases had no gene match. CDR3 DNA sequence: TGTGCCAGTAGTATAGAGAGGGGGCTCGAGCAGTACTTC. This codes for CASSIERGLEQYF.

This CDR3 reads CASSVGGGQVYGYTF. The CDR3 DNA reads as TGTGCCAGCAGCGTAGGTGGGGGACAAGTCTATGGCTACACCTTC. This sequence joins TRBV9 and TRBJ1-2; the D gene is possibly TRBD1 (6 bases). CDR1 is SGDLS and CDR2 is YYNGEE in the germline V gene. There are 15 residues in the CDR3. Trimming took 0 bases from V and 4 from J, leaving 13 bases between them.

The rearrangement links TRBV19 to TRBJ2-7; D is ambiguous. The germline V and J ends were trimmed by 6 bases and 0 bases, with 15 bases remaining between them. In germline, CDR1 is LNHDA, CDR2 SQIVND (reference sequence). CDR3 length: 15 residues. The CDR3 coding sequence is TGTGCCAGTAGCCGCGACCCTAGGAGCTCCTACGAGCAGTACTTC. Its protein is CASSRDPRSSYEQYF.

This clone was seen a few times. The rearrangement links TRBV5-4 to TRBJ1-6, with 7 bases matching TRBD1. Unmatched junction bases numbered 12, after V lost 6 bases and J lost 9 bases. The CDR3 sequence is 15 residues long. Germline CDR1 SGHNT, CDR2 YYREEE (reference sequence). The CDR3 region is CASNDFEGAVSPLHF. The CDR3 bases are TGTGCCAGCAACGATTTTGAGGGGGCAGTTTCACCCCTCCACTTT. Looking up the rest from reference TRBV5-4 and TRBJ1-6 gives the full variable domain: ETGVTQSPTHLIKTRGQQVTLRCSSQSGHNTVSWYQQALGQGPQFIFQYYREEENGRGNFPPRFSGLQFPNYSSELNVNALELDDSALYLCASNDFEGAVSPLHFGNGTRLTVT.

The CDR3 sequence: CASSPLTGGNSPLHF. CDR3 DNA sequence: TGTGCCAGCAGTCCCCTGACAGGGGGTAATTCACCCCTCCACTTT. The rearrangement links TRBV27 to TRBJ1-6, with 9 bases that match TRBD1. Germline V lookup: CDR1 MNHEY, CDR2 SMNVEV (reference sequence). The CDR3 is 15 amino acids. V gave up 5 bases and J gave up 6 bases; unmatched junction bases: 5.

V gene TRBV5-1 combines with J gene TRBJ1-3; TRBD1 agrees at 7 bases. This CDR3 contains 15 residues. The V segment lost 1 base and the J segment 4 bases; nucleotides outside the gene matches: 5. Germline V gene sequence: CDR1 SGHRS, CDR2 YFSETQ. The CDR3 sequence is CASSLHQGVGNTIYF. In DNA form, the CDR3 reads TGCGCCAGCAGCTTGCACCAGGGGGTCGGAAACACCATATATTTT.

The CDR3 DNA reads as TGCGCCAGCAGCCCGAAGGGAGCTGGAAACACCATATATTTT. It specifies CASSPKGAGNTIYF. The genes are TRBV5-1 and TRBJ1-3; D is uncertain. The length of the CDR3 is 14 residues. V dropped 4 bases and J dropped 2 bases, with 10 bases sitting between them. CDR1 and CDR2 (germline): SGHRS, YFSETQ.

This clone has at least ten counts. This chain joins TRBV5-4 and TRBJ2-1; maybe TRBD1 (5 bases). V dropped 0 bases and J dropped 2 bases, with 6 bases sitting between them. Germline V gene lookup returns CDR1 SGHNT and CDR2 YYREEE (reference sequence). This CDR3 contains 14 residues. CDR3 DNA: TGTGCCAGCAGCTTGGTGACAGCCTACAATGAGCAGTTCTTC. Its protein product is CASSLVTAYNEQFF.

This rearrangement joins TRBV7-6 to TRBJ2-7; D is possibly TRBD2 (5 bases). The V gene lost 1 base and the J gene lost 2 bases, with 12 bases spanning the gap. Germline CDR1 reads SGHVS; CDR2 reads FNYEAQ. The CDR3 is made up of 15 amino acids. As DNA, the CDR3 is TGTGCCAGCAGCTTAGGGACTCGGAATGCCTACGAGCAGTACTTC. This codes for CASSLGTRNAYEQYF.

The V gene is TRBV5-1, the J gene TRBJ1-5, with 8 bases fitting TRBD1. Germline V lookup: CDR1 SGHRS, CDR2 YFSETQ. The V and J ends lost 3 bases and 1 base, in that order; junction bases with no gene match: 3. The length of the CDR3 is 15 residues. The DNA for the CDR3 is TGCGCCAGCAGCTCGACAGGGGCAAGCAATCAGCCCCAGCATTTT. Its translation is CASSSTGASNQPQHF.

The chain employs TRBV11-2 and TRBJ2-6; 9 nucleotides match TRBD1. The CDR3 extends over 17 amino acids. Germline-derived CDR1 and CDR2 are SGHAT and FQNNGV. With 2 bases clipped from V and 1 base from J, the junction kept 3 bases outside the gene matches. As DNA, the CDR3 is TGTGCCAGCAGCTTAACAGGGGGCGCTTCTGGGGCCAACGTCCTGACTTTC. Protein sequence: CASSLTGGASGANVLTF. The complete variable domain, with remaining parts taken from reference TRBV11-2 and TRBJ2-6, reads EAGVAQSPRYKIIEKRQSVAFWCNPISGHATLYWYQQILGQGPKLLIQFQNNGVVDDSQLPKDRFSAERLKGVDSTLKIQPAKLEDSAVYLCASSLTGGASGANVLTFGAGSRLTVL.

The chain is built from TRBV5-1 and TRBJ2-2; D gene ambiguous. This CDR3 has 16 residues. V lost 0 bases and J 5 bases, leaving 14 bases between the germline ends. Germline CDR1 is SGHRS and CDR2 is YFSETQ. The CDR3 DNA sequence: TGCGCCAGCAGCTTGGTACCTAAGGCAGGTACCGGGGAGCTGTTTTTT. It is translated as CASSLVPKAGTGELFF.